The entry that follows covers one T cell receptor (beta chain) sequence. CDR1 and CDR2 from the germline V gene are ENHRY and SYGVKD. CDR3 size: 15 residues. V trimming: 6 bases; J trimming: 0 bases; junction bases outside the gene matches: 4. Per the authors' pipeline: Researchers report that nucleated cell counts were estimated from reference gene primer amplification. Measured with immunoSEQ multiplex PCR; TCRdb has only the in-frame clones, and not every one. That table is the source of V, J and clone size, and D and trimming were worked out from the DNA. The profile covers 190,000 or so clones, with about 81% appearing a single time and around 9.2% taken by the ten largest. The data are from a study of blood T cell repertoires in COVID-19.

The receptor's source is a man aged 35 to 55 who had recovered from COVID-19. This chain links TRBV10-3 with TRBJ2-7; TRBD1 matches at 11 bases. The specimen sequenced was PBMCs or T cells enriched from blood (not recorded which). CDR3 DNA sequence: TGTGCCATCAGATCGGACAGGGGGCTCTCCTACGAGCAGTACTTC. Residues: CAIRSDRGLSYEQYF.